This TCR beta chain was profiled in a study of cytomegalovirus exposure and HLA in healthy donors listed by TCRdb under 2017. Some background on the complete study: In an earlier analysis of roughly 500 of the donors, 276 Gb of sequence data and roughly 100 million unique TCR beta sequences from about 190 million T cells were reported. An earlier analysis of approximately 640 of the donors applied high-throughput TCR beta sequencing to assess whether each TCR beta V gene segment acted as functional or pseudogenic. Roughly 310 gigabases of sequencing data and approximately 80 million unique TCR sequences were included in an early release covering 550 to 800 HLA-typed donors. On average, 235,054 unique TCR beta nucleotide sequences were sequenced per donor among fewer than 500 genotyped donors of the cohort, with around 19% of those sequences being non-productive. Every discovery cohort repertoire had been produced on one sequencing platform. The number of typed donors differed by locus: about 620-640 for A, B, C, DRB1 and DQB1; some 500 for DQA1; approximately 600 for DPA1; and about 450 for DPB1. The study used immunosequencing to profile the T cell repertoires of some 600 subjects and linked those repertoires to cytomegalovirus serostatus. A later genetic analysis took genome-wide SNP genotypes for about three fifths of the 666 donors and used that subset as a discovery cohort. High-throughput TCR immunosequencing, statistical association of individual TCRs with disease status, and machine learning were combined to predict cytomegalovirus infection status. The study aimed to test whether cataloging public T cell receptors could reveal signatures of past pathogen exposure. In a later analysis, previously published TCR beta repertoires from 600 to 850 donors were re-analyzed and high-resolution HLA genotyping was added so that TCR occurrence patterns could be studied. Among the roughly 410 genotyped donors, around 81% belonged to the genetic ancestry cluster associated with self-reported Caucasian donors. HLA typing included class I and class II loci at four-digit resolution. Five DR-DQ haplotypes were handled as single units for association and clustering because linkage in the cohort was strong. Donor age, sex, ethnicity and CMV serostatus were compiled together with the repertoire data. The later analysis used no new phenotypic data to find candidate immune exposures, relying instead on TCR beta sequences and their occurrence across donors. Along with the roughly 670-subject first cohort, a separate validation cohort of over a hundred different subjects was used. Here is what the overall study found, with its caveats: In a later analysis, most CMV-associated TCR beta chains were found to appear HLA-restricted, with HLA associations seemingly driven largely by CMV exposure. A later genetic analysis associated a missense DCLRE1C variant with V-gene and J-gene trimming of TCR beta chains, and an independent cohort replicated the association. The classifier was reported to diagnose cytomegalovirus status with high specificity and sensitivity in both the original and validation cohorts. A later analysis associated 17,000 or so TCR beta sequences with specific HLA alleles at a false discovery rate of 0.05. Correlated functional status among segregating V segments might reflect linkage disequilibrium, but an unknown experimental factor could not be ruled out. Compared with the 666-donor mean, donors in an Asian-associated ancestry cluster had fewer N-insertions in productive TCRs, according to a later genetic analysis. In vitro tests confirmed that three of the cytomegalovirus-associated TCR beta chains recognize cytomegalovirus antigens. A further reported finding was that TCR beta sequences accurately predicted the HLA-A and HLA-B alleles for most subjects in the first cohort. Roughly uniform sequencing depth across donors was assumed in presence/absence analyses, although this assumption may not hold. A cluster of highly shared sequence variants was judged likely to be a technical artifact of the sequencing pipeline. Across donors, most TCR sequences were observed very rarely, whereas some public TCRs were present in many individuals. A later analysis reported that several top co-occurrence clusters appeared linked to parvovirus B19, influenza, CMV and Epstein-Barr virus. Because HLA typing was unavailable for some donors at each locus, only the typed subset was used in association tests. The cohort was sequenced for TCR beta chains only, and without alpha or paired-chain data the features that could be detected were limited. A later analysis found that HLA-associated TCR beta chains were more clonally expanded and had lower generation probabilities than equally common non-associated chains. The authors suggested that the approach could potentially be generalized to other disease states and immunological phenotypes. According to a later analysis, TCR association rates differed among HLA loci, with DRB1 alleles showing the most associated TCRs and HLA-C alleles showing the fewest. In an earlier analysis of approximately 590 of the donors, most TCR beta V segments were observed in productive rearrangements about 87% or about 30% of the time, broadly matching IMGT annotations. When HLA alleles, especially DR and DQ, strongly co-occurred, attributing TCR associations to individual alleles was difficult. Because counts were too low, some 17 rarely observed V segments, including chromosome 9 orphons, were excluded from the earlier analysis of 587 of the donors. Some IMGT-functional V segments, including TRBV6-2 and TRBV6-3, could not be distinguished by the 87-base-pair reads and were therefore excluded. For the cohort, immune exposure information was limited to CMV serostatus. The study gave a list of more than 150 TCR beta chains associated with cytomegalovirus.

The cohort was made up of approximately 670 healthy bone marrow donors. Cohort members were all nominally healthy when sampled, although unrecorded immune exposures were likely present. The donor was CMV seropositive and belonged to the group of over 250 seropositive cohort members. A peripheral blood sample was provided by each donor, and peripheral blood mononuclear cells were used for TCR beta sequencing. The Qiagen DNeasy Blood Extraction Kit was used to extract genomic DNA from the blood cell samples. In the case of this clone: Its binding antigen is unknown. No base qualities exist here, and no much larger clone lies one base off it.

Relative to germline, V is 0 bases shorter and J is 6 bases shorter, with 6 bases between their ends. The germline V gene encodes CDR1 LNHDA and CDR2 SQIVND (reference sequence). From its cysteine to its phenylalanine, the CDR3 spans 12 amino acids. Only the CDR3 DNA is retained, 36 bases long and in frame from the first base. Library prep was done by the immunoSEQ multiplex PCR assay. For the multiplex PCR, a mixture combining 60 forward primers for TCR Vbeta segments and 13 reverse primers for TCR Jbeta segments was used. A multiplex PCR assay on genomic DNA amplified the CDR3 region of rearranged TCR beta genes. Amplified TCR beta libraries were sequenced as 87-base-pair reads on the Illumina HiSeq System. The study's processing was this. A later analysis tallied 75 million to 95 million unique TCR beta chains across the 660 or so repertoires, and some 10 million of those chains were shared by two or more donors. Raw reads were error-corrected and collapsed into unique sequences by a nearest-neighbor algorithm in which closely related sequences were merged to remove PCR and sequencing errors. CDR3 sequences were aligned to IMGT reference sequences to assign V, D and J gene segments. For a sequence to be retained, a match of at least six nucleotides to both a V gene segment and a J gene segment was required. A rearrangement counted as productive if the CDR3 had no stop codons and remained in frame with V and J, and every other rearrangement counted as non-productive. CDR3 was defined according to IMGT convention as the region running from the second conserved V-encoded cysteine to the conserved J-encoded phenylalanine. In an earlier analysis of some 550 of the donors, sequences lacking an unambiguous match to a single V gene segment were excluded. An earlier analysis of a few hundred of the donors called V segments functional above 56.7% productive rearrangements and segregating when the between-donor standard deviation exceeded 5%. A statistical classification framework was developed to diagnose cytomegalovirus status using the catalog of TCR beta chain sequences. V and J gene assignment, in a later analysis, came from comparing TCR nucleotide sequences with IMGT/GENE-DB human TR gene sequences. In a later analysis, CDR3 sequences and most-parsimonious VDJ recombination scenarios were assigned using the TCRdist pipeline. In a later analysis, every TCR beta chain was defined by the combination of its CDR3 amino acid sequence and its V-gene family, and reads without a unique V-gene family were dropped. To address suspected cross-contamination and a sequencing artifact, a later analysis removed roughly 580 highly shared, low-generation-probability nucleotide sequences. In a later analysis, a clonal expansion index was calculated for each public chain from normalized within-repertoire ranks of inferred template counts. A later analysis computed generation probabilities with a VDJ recombination model fitted to out-of-frame rearrangements, and checked the results against IGoR. In a later analysis, TCR-TCR, TCR-HLA and TCR-CMV co-occurrence was scored with hypergeometric tests, and a repertoire-size bias correction was applied to TCR pairs. A later analysis estimated false discovery rates by permuting HLA or CMV assignments 20 times. A later analysis grouped co-occurring TCRs with DBSCAN, adding TCRdist sequence similarity when clustering within HLA-allele-positive subsets. Repertoires with fewer than 30,000 or more than 120,000 public chains were left out of co-occurrence clustering, as were about 5 repertoires with anomalous nucleotide sharing. In TCRdb, the immuneACCESS table is reduced to in-frame sequences with V and J assigned. These tables do not hold every clone; where another copy was compared, an unresolved V gene accounts for under half, and the others remain unexplained. From that table come the V and J calls and clone size; the DNA was used to work out D and trimming. Across this sample there are 150,000 to 200,000 clones, with around 83% seen only once. About 4% of the sample is held by the ten biggest clonotypes.

The source of this sequence is a man aged 50-59 years in good health and CMV-seropositive. The V and J genes are TRBV19 and TRBJ2-7, with TRBD2 as a weak D call on 5 bases. The material sequenced was PBMCs. The CDR3 region: CASSIELVEQYF. The base sequence is TGTGCCAGTAGTATAGAACTAGTCGAGCAGTACTTC. Full variable domain (CDR3 extended with the reference TRBV19 and TRBJ2-7 proteins): DGGITQSPKYLFRKEGQNVTLSCEQNLNHDAMYWYRQDPGQGLRLIYYSQIVNDFQKGDIAEGYSVSREKKESFPLTVTSAQKNPTAFYLCASSIELVEQYFGPGTRLTVT.